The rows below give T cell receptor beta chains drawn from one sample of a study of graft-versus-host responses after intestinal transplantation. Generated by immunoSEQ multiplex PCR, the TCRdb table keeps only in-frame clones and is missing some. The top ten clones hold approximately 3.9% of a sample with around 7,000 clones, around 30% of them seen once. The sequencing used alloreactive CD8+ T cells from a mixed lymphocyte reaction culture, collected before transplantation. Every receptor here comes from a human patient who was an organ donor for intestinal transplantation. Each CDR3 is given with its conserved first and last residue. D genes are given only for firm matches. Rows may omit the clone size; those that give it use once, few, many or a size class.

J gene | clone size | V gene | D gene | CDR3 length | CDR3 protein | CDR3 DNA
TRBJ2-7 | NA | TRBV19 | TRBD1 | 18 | CASSIEGGRGALTYEQYF | TGTGCCAGTAGTATTGAAGGGGGCAGAGGGGCCCTAACCTACGAGCAGTACTTC
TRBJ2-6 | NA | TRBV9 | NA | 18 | CASSGTIGQTSGANVLTF | TGTGCCAGCAGCGGAACGATTGGACAGACCTCTGGGGCCAACGTCCTGACTTTC
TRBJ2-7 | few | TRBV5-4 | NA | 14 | CASSLLASSYEQYF | TGCGCCAGCAGCCTATTAGCGTCCTCCTACGAGCAGTACTTC
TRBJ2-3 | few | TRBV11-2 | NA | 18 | CASSLYRDGTLSTDTQYF | TGTGCCAGCAGCTTGTACAGGGATGGTACGTTGAGCACAGATACGCAGTATTTT
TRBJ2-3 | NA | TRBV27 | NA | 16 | CASRMGTTTGTDTQYF | TGTGCCAGCAGAATGGGCACAACCACGGGAACAGATACGCAGTATTTT
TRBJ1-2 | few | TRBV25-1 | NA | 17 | CASSEHPQGAHNYGYTF | TGTGCCAGCAGTGAACATCCCCAAGGGGCCCACAACTATGGCTACACCTTC
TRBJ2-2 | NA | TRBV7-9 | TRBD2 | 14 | CASSTGTSGRELFF | TGTGCCAGCAGTACCGGGACTAGCGGGAGGGAGCTGTTTTTT
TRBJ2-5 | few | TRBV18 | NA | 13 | CASSPPEIWTQYF | TGTGCCAGCTCTCCTCCGGAGATATGGACCCAGTACTTC
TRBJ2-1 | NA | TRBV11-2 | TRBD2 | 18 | CASSQTSGRAVKGNEQFF | TGTGCCAGCAGCCAAACTAGCGGGAGGGCCGTCAAGGGCAATGAGCAGTTCTTC
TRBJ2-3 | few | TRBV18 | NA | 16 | CASSPLRKTPTDTQYF | TGTGCCAGCTCACCACTCAGGAAAACGCCCACAGATACGCAGTATTTT
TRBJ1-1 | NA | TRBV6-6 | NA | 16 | CASSYHIFTGSAEAFF | TGTGCCAGCAGTTACCACATATTTACAGGGAGCGCTGAAGCTTTCTTT
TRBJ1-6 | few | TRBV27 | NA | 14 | CASSLLRVGSPLHF | TGTGCCAGCAGTTTACTGAGGGTTGGGTCACCCCTCCACTTT
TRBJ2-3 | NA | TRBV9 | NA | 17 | CASSVAGAALSTDTQYF | TGTGCCAGCAGCGTAGCGGGAGCGGCCCTTAGCACAGATACGCAGTATTTT
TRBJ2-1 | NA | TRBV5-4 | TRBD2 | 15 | CASSLRTSEYNEQFF | TGCGCCAGCAGCCTGAGGACTAGCGAGTACAATGAGCAGTTCTTC
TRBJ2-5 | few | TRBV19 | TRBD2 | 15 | CASSILAGGQETQYF | TGTGCCAGTAGTATTCTAGCGGGAGGGCAAGAGACCCAGTACTTC
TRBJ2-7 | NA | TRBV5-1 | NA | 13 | CASRVQGIYEQYF | TGCGCCAGCAGGGTTCAGGGGATATACGAGCAGTACTTC
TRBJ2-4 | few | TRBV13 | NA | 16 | CASSRGRLGSKNIQYF | TGTGCCAGCAGCCGTGGTCGACTAGGCTCCAAAAACATTCAGTACTTC
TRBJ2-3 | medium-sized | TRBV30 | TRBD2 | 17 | CAWAPSGGSPSTDTQYF | TGTGCCTGGGCGCCTAGCGGGGGCTCCCCTAGCACAGATACGCAGTATTTT
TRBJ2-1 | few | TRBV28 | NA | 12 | CASSLVAGEQFF | TGTGCCAGCAGCTTGGTTGCGGGAGAGCAGTTCTTC
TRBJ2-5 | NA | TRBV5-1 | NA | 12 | CASSLPQETQYF | TGCGCCAGCAGCTTGCCGCAAGAGACCCAGTACTTC
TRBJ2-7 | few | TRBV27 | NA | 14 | CASSHIRGSYEQYF | TGTGCCAGCAGCCACATTAGGGGGTCCTACGAGCAGTACTTC
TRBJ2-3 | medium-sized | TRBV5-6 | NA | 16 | CASRLKSQGWTDTQYF | TGTGCCAGCAGACTCAAGTCACAGGGATGGACAGATACGCAGTATTTT
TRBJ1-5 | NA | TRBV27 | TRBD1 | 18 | CASSPITGGWDYGQPQHF | TGTGCCAGCAGTCCTATAACAGGGGGCTGGGATTACGGTCAGCCCCAGCATTTT
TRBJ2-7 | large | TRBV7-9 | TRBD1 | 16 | CASSLDKTGVPYEQYF | TGTGCCAGCAGCTTAGACAAGACAGGGGTCCCCTACGAGCAGTACTTC
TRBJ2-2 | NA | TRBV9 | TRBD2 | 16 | CASSGTSRGNTGELFF | TGTGCCAGCAGCGGGACTAGCAGAGGAAACACCGGGGAGCTGTTTTTT
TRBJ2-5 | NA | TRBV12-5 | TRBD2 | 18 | CASGLVRWELADQETQYF | TGTGCTAGTGGTTTGGTACGATGGGAACTAGCGGACCAAGAGACCCAGTACTTC
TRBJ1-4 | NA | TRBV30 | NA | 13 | CAWSDEDIEKLFF | TGTGCCTGGAGTGACGAGGACATAGAAAAACTGTTTTTT
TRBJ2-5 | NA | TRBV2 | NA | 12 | CASDAGEETQYF | TGTGCCAGCGATGCAGGGGAAGAGACCCAGTACTTC
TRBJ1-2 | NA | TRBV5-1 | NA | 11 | CASSAGFGYTF | TGCGCCAGCAGCGCCGGGTTTGGCTACACCTTC
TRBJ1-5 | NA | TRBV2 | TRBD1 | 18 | CASSDLGQGSYSNQPQHF | TGTGCCAGCAGTGATCTAGGACAGGGGTCATATAGCAATCAGCCCCAGCATTTT
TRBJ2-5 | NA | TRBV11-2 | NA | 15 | CASSRVGGRWETQYF | TGTGCCAGCAGCCGGGTGGGGGGGCGATGGGAGACCCAGTACTTC
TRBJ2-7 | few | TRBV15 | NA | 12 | CATSTYPYEQYF | TGTGCCACCTCGACATACCCCTACGAGCAGTACTTC
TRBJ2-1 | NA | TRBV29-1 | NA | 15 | CSFHEENAPYNEQFF | TGCAGCTTTCACGAGGAGAACGCCCCCTACAATGAGCAGTTCTTC
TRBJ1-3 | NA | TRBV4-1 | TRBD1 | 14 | CASSQVGQGDTIYF | TGCGCCAGCAGCCAAGTAGGTCAGGGGGACACCATATATTTT
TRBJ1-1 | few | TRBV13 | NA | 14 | CASSTRQETTEAFF | TGTGCCAGCAGCACCAGACAGGAGACCACTGAAGCTTTCTTT
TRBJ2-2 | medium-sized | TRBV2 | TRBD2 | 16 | CASSETLAGNTGELFF | TGTGCCAGCAGTGAAACCCTAGCGGGCAACACCGGGGAGCTGTTTTTT
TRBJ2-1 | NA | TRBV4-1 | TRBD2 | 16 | CASRHRLAGERDEQFF | TGCGCCAGCAGACATAGACTAGCGGGGGAACGCGATGAGCAGTTCTTC
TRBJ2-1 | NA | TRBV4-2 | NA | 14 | CASSHRTAYNEQFF | TGTGCCAGCAGCCATCGGACAGCTTACAATGAGCAGTTCTTC
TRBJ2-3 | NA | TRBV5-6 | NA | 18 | CASSLVAGYRWSTDTQYF | TGTGCCAGCAGCTTGGTGGCAGGTTATCGGTGGAGCACAGATACGCAGTATTTT
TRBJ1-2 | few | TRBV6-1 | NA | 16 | CASSGRVLWGGYGYTF | TGTGCCAGCAGTGGCCGTGTCTTGTGGGGGGGCTATGGCTACACCTTC
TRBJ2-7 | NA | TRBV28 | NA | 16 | CASSFVTGWKFYEQYF | TGTGCCAGCAGTTTCGTAACAGGGTGGAAATTCTACGAGCAGTACTTC
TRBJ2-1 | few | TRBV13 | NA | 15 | CASSLGFGGYNEQFF | TGTGCCAGCAGCTTAGGTTTTGGGGGGTACAATGAGCAGTTCTTC
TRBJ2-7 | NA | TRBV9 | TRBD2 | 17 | CASSVDPHGREPYEQYF | TGTGCCAGCAGCGTAGATCCCCATGGGCGGGAGCCCTACGAGCAGTACTTC
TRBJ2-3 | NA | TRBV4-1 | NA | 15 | CASSPQWRVTDTQYF | TGCGCCAGCAGCCCTCAGTGGCGGGTCACAGATACGCAGTATTTT
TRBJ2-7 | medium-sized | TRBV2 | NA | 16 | CASSDGVSELSIWQYF | TGTGCCAGCAGTGACGGCGTTAGCGAGTTGTCTATCTGGCAGTACTTC
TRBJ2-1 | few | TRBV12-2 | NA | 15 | CASRRSREGYNEQFF | TGTGCAAGTCGCCGTTCCCGGGAGGGCTACAATGAGCAGTTCTTC
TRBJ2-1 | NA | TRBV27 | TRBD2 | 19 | CASSSRLAGAAPRINEQFF | TGTGCCAGCAGTTCCCGACTAGCGGGAGCCGCACCTCGGATCAATGAGCAGTTCTTC
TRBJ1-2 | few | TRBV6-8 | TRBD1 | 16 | CASRPPGDRVTSGYTF | TGTGCCAGCAGACCACCGGGGGACAGGGTAACGAGTGGCTACACCTTC
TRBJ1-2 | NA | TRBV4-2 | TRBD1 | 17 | CASSSGTGGGWGMGYTF | TGTGCCAGCAGCTCCGGGACAGGGGGTGGCTGGGGTATGGGCTACACCTTC
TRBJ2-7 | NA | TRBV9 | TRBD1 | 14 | CASSLGQGGYEQYF | TGTGCCAGCAGCCTCGGACAGGGCGGCTACGAGCAGTACTTC
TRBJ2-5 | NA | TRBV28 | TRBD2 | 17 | CASSYVGLASEQETQYF | TGTGCCAGCAGTTACGTGGGACTAGCGTCGGAACAAGAGACCCAGTACTTC
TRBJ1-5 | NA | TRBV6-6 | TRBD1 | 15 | CASSSLQGAGQPQHF | TGTGCCAGCAGTTCGCTACAGGGGGCGGGGCAGCCCCAGCATTTT